This T cell receptor (beta chain) came from a study of cytomegalovirus exposure and HLA in healthy donors. Regarding the study as a whole: Using the classifier, cytomegalovirus status was reportedly diagnosed with high specificity and sensitivity. Cytomegalovirus association was assigned to over 150 TCR beta chains. Most TCRs appeared rarely, but some public TCRs recurred in many donors.

With V trimmed by 5 bases and J by 4 bases, 8 bases remained unmatched. This CDR3 region has 15 residues. CDR1 is MGHDK, CDR2 SYGVNS, per germline. Worth noting for this clone: Its antigen is still unknown.

Assay: immunoSEQ multiplex PCR; the TCRdb copy retains only in-frame clones and omits some. Among approximately 300,000 clones listed, 80% to 90% were seen once. The sample was PBMCs. The sequence was obtained from a woman aged 18-30 years in good health and CMV-seronegative. V and J are TRBV25-1 and TRBJ2-1, with 7 bases identical to TRBD1. CDR3 DNA sequence: TGTGCCAGCAGTAACACAGGGGCCGCATACAATGAGCAGTTCTTC. This sequence encodes CASSNTGAAYNEQFF.